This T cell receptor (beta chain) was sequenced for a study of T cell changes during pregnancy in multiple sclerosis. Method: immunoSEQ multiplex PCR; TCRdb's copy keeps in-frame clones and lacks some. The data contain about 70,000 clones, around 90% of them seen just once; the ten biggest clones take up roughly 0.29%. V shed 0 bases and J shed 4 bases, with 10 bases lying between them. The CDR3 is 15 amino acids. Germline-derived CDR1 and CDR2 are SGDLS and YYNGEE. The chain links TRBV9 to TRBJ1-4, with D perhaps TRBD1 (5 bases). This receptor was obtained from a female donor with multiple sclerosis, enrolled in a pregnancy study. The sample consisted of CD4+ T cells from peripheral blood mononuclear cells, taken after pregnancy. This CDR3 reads CASSVGRGGNEKLFF. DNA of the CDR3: TGTGCCAGCAGCGTAGGTAGGGGTGGTAATGAAAAACTGTTTTTT.